The rows below give T cell receptor beta chains drawn from one sample of a study of human T cells and chemical hapten exposure. MiXCR was run by TCRdb on the RACE reads, yielding one entry per CDR3 protein. Among some 250,000 distinct CDR3 sequences, approximately 8% were seen once, and the ten largest hold about 1.2%. Here the sequenced sample was whole blood, taken in connection with sensitization to the hapten diphenylcyclopropenone (DPC). The receptors were sampled from a man in his late teens or twenties with alopecia areata. Some clones in this sample may be carry-over from other donors' samples. Both conserved end residues are part of each CDR3. A D gene is named only where the DNA matches it firmly. Rows may omit the clone size; those that give it use once, few, many or a size class.

>once|TRBV9|TRBJ2-3|.
CASSVAPGPKDTQYF
TGTGCCAGCAGCGTAGCCCCCGGGCCCAAAGATACGCAGTATTTT
>few|TRBV2|TRBJ2-7|.
CASSEYPGYEQYF
TGTGCCAGCAGTGAATACCCGGGATACGAGCAGTACTTC
>many|TRBV13|TRBJ2-5|.
CASSLRGIEETQYF
TGTGCCAGCAGCTTAAGGGGGATTGAAGAGACCCAGTACTTC
>few|TRBV29-1|TRBJ2-1|TRBD1
CSVFEGTGDFNEQFF
TGCAGCGTTTTTGAGGGGACAGGGGATTTCAATGAGCAGTTCTTC
>many|TRBV9|TRBJ1-1|.
CASSVWEGSEAFF
TGTGCCAGCAGCGTATGGGAGGGGAGTGAAGCTTTCTTT
>few|TRBV6-6|TRBJ1-1|.
CASSPEDTEAFF
TGTGCCAGCAGTCCGGAGGACACTGAAGCTTTCTTT
>many|TRBV7-2|TRBJ1-5|.
CASSTYSLQPQHF
TGTGCCAGCAGCACGTATAGCCTTCAGCCCCAGCATTTT
>.|TRBV4-3|TRBJ2-2|.
CASSSVRRESAGELFF
TGCGCCAGCAGCTCCGTACGCAGGGAATCGGCCGGGGAGCTGTTTTTT
>.|TRBV3-1|TRBJ2-1|.
CASSQEAGGTASYNEQFF
TGTGCCAGCAGCCAAGAAGCGGGTGGGACGGCCTCCTACAATGAGCAGTTCTTC
>few|TRBV5-1|TRBJ2-7|.
CASSPGRQDSYEQYF
TGCGCCAGCAGCCCTGGCAGACAGGACTCCTACGAGCAGTACTTC
>few|TRBV5-4|TRBJ2-5|.
CASSQEGGETQYF
TGTGCCAGCAGCCAGGAAGGGGGAGAGACCCAGTACTTC
>many|TRBV20-1|TRBJ2-3|.
CSAFRARLFTDTQYF
TGCAGTGCTTTCCGGGCCCGCCTCTTCACAGATACGCAGTATTTT
>.|TRBV12-3/TRBV12-4|TRBJ1-1|.
CASSFLGVGTEAFF
TGTGCCAGCAGTTTTTTGGGGGTTGGCACTGAAGCTTTCTTT
>few|TRBV10-3|TRBJ2-1|TRBD1
CAIRKTGTESMIEQFF
TGTGCCATCAGGAAAACCGGGACAGAGTCAATGATAGAGCAGTTCTTC
>many|TRBV9|TRBJ1-4|.
CASSVAGGEKLFF
TGTGCCAGCAGCGTAGCAGGAGGCGAAAAACTGTTTTTT
>few|TRBV20-1|TRBJ1-5|.
CSARAPSGNQPQHF
TGCAGTGCTAGAGCCCCCAGCGGGAATCAGCCCCAGCATTTT
>.|TRBV9|TRBJ1-1|.
CASSETVEFGAFF
TGTGCCAGCAGCGAGACAGTGGAGTTCGGGGCTTTCTTT
>few|TRBV25-1|TRBJ1-1|.
CASSVGPKGTEAFF
TGTGCCAGCAGTGTCGGCCCGAAGGGGACTGAAGCTTTCTTT
>.|TRBV5-1|TRBJ2-3|.
CASSTGLRQGDTQFF
TGCGCCAGCAGCACCGGCCTCCGGCAAGGAGATACGCAGTTTTTT
>.|TRBV6-2/TRBV6-3|TRBJ2-2|TRBD1
CASSLNTGGGDTGELFF
TGTGCCAGCAGTCTCAATACAGGGGGAGGAGACACCGGGGAGCTGTTTTTT
>many|TRBV4-3|TRBJ1-1|.
CASSQDRALNTEAFF
TGCGCCAGCAGCCAAGATAGGGCACTCAACACTGAAGCTTTCTTT
>.|TRBV6-2/TRBV6-3|TRBJ1-2|.
CASRQGLLGYTF
TGTGCCAGCAGGCAAGGGTTGTTGGGCTACACCTTC
>.|TRBV6-2/TRBV6-3|TRBJ2-1|.
CASSYSVQGPNEQFF
TGTGCCAGCAGTTACTCCGTGCAGGGGCCAAATGAGCAGTTCTTC
>few|TRBV6-1|TRBJ1-3|.
CASSEQLRGNTIYF
TGTGCCAGCAGTGAACAGTTACGTGGAAACACCATATATTTT
>many|TRBV7-9|TRBJ2-2|.
CASSTGLNTGELFF
TGTGCCAGCAGCACAGGGCTAAACACCGGGGAGCTGTTTTTT
>many|TRBV25-1|TRBJ2-5|TRBD2
CASSEPGGHETQYF
TGTGCCAGCAGTGAGCCGGGGGGGCATGAGACCCAGTACTTC
>.|TRBV28|TRBJ2-1|.
CASSPPREFGNEQFF
TGTGCCAGCAGTCCCCCCAGGGAGTTTGGCAATGAGCAGTTCTTC
>few|TRBV6-5|TRBJ1-1|.
CASSYSAGPNTEAFF
TGTGCCAGCAGTTACTCCGCAGGGCCGAACACTGAAGCTTTCTTT
>few|TRBV6-1|TRBJ2-7|TRBD1
CASSGGTGGGEQYF
TGTGCCAGCAGTGGAGGGACAGGGGGAGGGGAGCAGTACTTC
>few|TRBV7-2|TRBJ2-2|.
CASPPNDRDLWTGELFF
TGTGCCAGCCCTCCAAACGACCGGGACTTATGGACCGGGGAGCTGTTTTTT
>few|TRBV12-3/TRBV12-4|TRBJ1-2|.
CASSMGRPGTDGYTF
TGTGCCAGCAGTATGGGACGGCCCGGGACCGATGGCTACACCTTC
>few|TRBV29-1|TRBJ1-2|TRBD1
CSATTGSNYGYTF
TGCAGCGCTACGACAGGGAGTAACTATGGCTACACCTTC
>few|TRBV29-1|TRBJ1-4|.
CSVEVNEKLFF
TGCAGCGTTGAAGTCAATGAAAAACTGTTTTTT
>few|TRBV20-1|TRBJ1-2|.
CSARDDTGSWDGYTF
TGCAGTGCTAGAGATGATACAGGGTCCTGGGACGGCTACACCTTC
>.|TRBV28|TRBJ2-3|.
CASSAPGRNTDTQYF
TGTGCCAGCAGTGCCCCTGGACGGAACACAGATACGCAGTATTTT
>.|TRBV5-1|TRBJ2-2|.
CASSKLTNTGELFF
TGCGCCAGCAGCAAACTTACGAACACCGGGGAGCTGTTTTTT
>.|TRBV4-3|TRBJ1-2|.
CASSQDFADYGYTF
TGCGCCAGCAGCCAAGATTTCGCAGACTATGGCTACACCTTC
>few|TRBV4-1|TRBJ1-5|TRBD1
CASSQVSGTGVNQPQHF
TGCGCCAGCAGCCAAGTCTCCGGGACAGGGGTTAATCAGCCCCAGCATTTT
>few|TRBV25-1|TRBJ2-1|TRBD1
CASSELGQGYNEQFF
TGTGCCAGCAGCGAATTGGGACAGGGATACAATGAGCAGTTCTTC
>few|TRBV6-1|TRBJ2-1|TRBD2
CASSVALRGGPYNEQFF
TGTGCCAGCAGTGTGGCCCTTCGCGGGGGACCCTACAATGAGCAGTTCTTC
>many|TRBV28|TRBJ2-1|TRBD2
CASSFLAGGLNEQFF
TGTGCCAGCAGTTTTCTAGCGGGGGGGCTAAATGAGCAGTTCTTC
>many|TRBV5-1|TRBJ1-1|.
CASSKDGNTEAFF
TGCGCCAGCAGCAAGGACGGGAATACTGAAGCTTTCTTT
>few|TRBV5-1|TRBJ2-1|TRBD2
CASKAGGPYNEQFF
TGCGCCAGCAAAGCGGGGGGGCCCTACAATGAGCAGTTCTTC
>.|TRBV29-1|TRBJ1-1|.
CSDGTLNTEAFF
TGCAGCGATGGGACATTGAACACTGAAGCTTTCTTT
>many|TRBV6-5|TRBJ2-7|.
CASSYQGNEQYF
TGTGCCAGCAGTTATCAGGGGAACGAGCAGTACTTC
>.|TRBV6-2/TRBV6-3|TRBJ2-6|TRBD1
CASSYSGQDSSGANVLTF
TGTGCCAGCAGTTACTCCGGACAGGACAGCTCTGGGGCCAACGTCCTGACTTTC
>.|TRBV29-1|TRBJ2-3|.
CSVEQGDDTQYF
TGCAGCGTTGAACAGGGCGATGATACGCAGTATTTT
>once|TRBV5-1|TRBJ1-1|TRBD1
CASSPSGLNLRGTEAFF
TGCGCCAGCAGCCCCTCTGGACTAAACCTCAGGGGGACTGAAGCTTTCTTT
>.|TRBV27|TRBJ2-3|.
CASSGGTADTQYF
TGTGCCAGCAGTGGGGGAACTGCAGATACGCAGTATTTT
>few|TRBV7-2|TRBJ2-3|.
CASSLVGGTFNAQYF
TGTGCCAGCAGCTTAGTTGGGGGGACTTTTAACGCGCAGTATTTT
>few|TRBV7-6|TRBJ2-7|TRBD1
CASSLGPGQGPEQYF
TGTGCCAGCAGCTTAGGTCCGGGACAGGGACCCGAGCAGTACTTC
>many|TRBV6-2/TRBV6-3|TRBJ1-2|.
CASSPWDFFNYGYTF
TGTGCCAGCAGCCCCTGGGACTTCTTTAACTATGGCTACACCTTC